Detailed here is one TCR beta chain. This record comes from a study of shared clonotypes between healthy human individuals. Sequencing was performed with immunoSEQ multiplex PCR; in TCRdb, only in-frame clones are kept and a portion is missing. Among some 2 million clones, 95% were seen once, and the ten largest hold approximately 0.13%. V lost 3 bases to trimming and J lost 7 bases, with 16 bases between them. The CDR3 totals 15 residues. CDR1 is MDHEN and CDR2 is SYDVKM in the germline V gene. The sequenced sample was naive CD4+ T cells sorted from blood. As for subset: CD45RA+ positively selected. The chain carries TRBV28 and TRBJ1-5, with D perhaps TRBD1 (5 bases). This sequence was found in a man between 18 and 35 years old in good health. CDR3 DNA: TGTGCCAGCAGTTTGGGGGGACCCGGTGCGCAGCCCCAGCATTTT. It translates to CASSLGGPGAQPQHF.